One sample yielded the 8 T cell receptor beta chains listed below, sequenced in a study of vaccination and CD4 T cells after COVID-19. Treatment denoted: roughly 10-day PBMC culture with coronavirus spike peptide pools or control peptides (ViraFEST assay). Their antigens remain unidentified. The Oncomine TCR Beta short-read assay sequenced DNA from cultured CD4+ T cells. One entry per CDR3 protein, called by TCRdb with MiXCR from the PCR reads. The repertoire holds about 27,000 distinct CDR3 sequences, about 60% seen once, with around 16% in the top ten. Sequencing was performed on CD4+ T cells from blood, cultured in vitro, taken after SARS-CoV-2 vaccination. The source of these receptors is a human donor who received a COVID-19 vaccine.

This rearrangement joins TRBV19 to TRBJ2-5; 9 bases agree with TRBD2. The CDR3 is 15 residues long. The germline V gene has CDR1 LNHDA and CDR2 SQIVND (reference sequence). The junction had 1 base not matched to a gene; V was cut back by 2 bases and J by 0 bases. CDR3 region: CASSISGGYQETQYF. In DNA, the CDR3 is TGTGCCAGTAGTATAAGCGGGGGGTACCAAGAGACCCAGTACTTC.

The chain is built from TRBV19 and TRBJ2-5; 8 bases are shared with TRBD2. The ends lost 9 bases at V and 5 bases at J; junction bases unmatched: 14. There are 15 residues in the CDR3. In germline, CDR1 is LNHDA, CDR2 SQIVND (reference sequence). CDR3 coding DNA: TGTGCCAGCAGCCTCCCGGGGGGGGCCGGGGAGACCCAGTACTTC. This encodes CASSLPGGAGETQYF.

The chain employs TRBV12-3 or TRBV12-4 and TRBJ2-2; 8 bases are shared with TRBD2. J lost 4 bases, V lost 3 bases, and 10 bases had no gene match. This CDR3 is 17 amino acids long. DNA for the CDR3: TGTGCCAGCAGTTTTCCCTCCGGGACTAGGGTCACCGGGGAGCTGTTTTTT. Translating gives CASSFPSGTRVTGELFF.

The CDR3 is CASSLGTGLNEQFF. The CDR3 nucleotides are TGTGCCAGCAGTTTGGGGACGGGGCTCAATGAGCAGTTCTTC. V and J are TRBV12-3 or TRBV12-4 and TRBJ2-1; the D call may be TRBD1 or TRBD2 (5 bases each). The length of the CDR3 is 14 residues. V lost 3 bases to trimming and J lost 6 bases, with 12 bases between them.

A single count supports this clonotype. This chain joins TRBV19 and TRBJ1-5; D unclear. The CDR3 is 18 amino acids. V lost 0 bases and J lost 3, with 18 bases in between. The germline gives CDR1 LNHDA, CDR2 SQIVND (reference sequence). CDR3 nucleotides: TGTGCCAGTAGTATAGATGGGAGGAGGACCACCGACAATCAGCCCCAGCATTTT. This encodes CASSIDGRRTTDNQPQHF. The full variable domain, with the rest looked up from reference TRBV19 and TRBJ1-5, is DGGITQSPKYLFRKEGQNVTLSCEQNLNHDAMYWYRQDPGQGLRLIYYSQIVNDFQKGDIAEGYSVSREKKESFPLTVTSAQKNPTAFYLCASSIDGRRTTDNQPQHFGDGTRLSIL.

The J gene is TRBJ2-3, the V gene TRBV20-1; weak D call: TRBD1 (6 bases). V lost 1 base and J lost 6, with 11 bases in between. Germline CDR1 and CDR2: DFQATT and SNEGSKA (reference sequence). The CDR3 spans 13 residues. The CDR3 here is CSARVRGPDTQYF. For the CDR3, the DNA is TGCAGTGCTAGAGTCAGGGGACCGGATACGCAGTATTTT.

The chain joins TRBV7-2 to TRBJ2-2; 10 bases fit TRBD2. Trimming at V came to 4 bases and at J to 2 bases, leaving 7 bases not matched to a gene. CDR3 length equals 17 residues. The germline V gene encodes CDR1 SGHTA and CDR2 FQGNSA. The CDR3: CASSSLAGVANTGELFF. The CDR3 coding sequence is TGTGCCAGCAGCTCGCTAGCGGGGGTTGCAAACACCGGGGAGCTGTTTTTT.

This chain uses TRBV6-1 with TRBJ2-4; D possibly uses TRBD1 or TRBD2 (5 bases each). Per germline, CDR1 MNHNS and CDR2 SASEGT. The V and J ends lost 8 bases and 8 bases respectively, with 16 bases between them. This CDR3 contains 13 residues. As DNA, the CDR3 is TGTGCCAGCCTCCTCTTGGGGGTTGACATTCAGTACTTC. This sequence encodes CASLLLGVDIQYF.